A single sample gave rise to the 23 T cell receptor beta chains below, sequenced in a study of shared clonotypes between healthy human individuals. Assay: immunoSEQ multiplex PCR; the TCRdb copy retains only in-frame clones and omits some. The sample shows about 1.1 million clones, roughly 80% of them seen only once. Sequences were obtained from memory CD4+ T cells from PBMCs. Indicated subset: CD45RA-negative fraction. The receptors come from a man aged 18 to 29 in good health. Some clones in this sample may be carry-over from other donors' samples.

The V and J genes are TRBV6-1 and TRBJ1-5; D may be TRBD1 (5 bases). The V end was cut by 6 bases, the J end by 1 base, with 13 bases between. There are 15 residues in the CDR3. From germline, CDR1 is MNHNS and CDR2 SASEGT. The CDR3 DNA follows: TGTGCCAGCAGCCCCAGGGTGGCGAGCAATCAGCCCCAGCATTTT. It translates to CASSPRVASNQPQHF.

In this sample, this clone turned up once. In the same sample, other DNA sequences code for this CDR3. The chain is built from TRBV5-1 and TRBJ2-1, with TRBD1 matching over 7 bases. The V segment lost 0 bases and the J segment 2 bases; nucleotides outside the gene matches: 2. Germline V gives CDR1 SGHRS, CDR2 YFSETQ. This CDR3 has 15 amino acids. CDR3 in amino acids: CASSLGQGAYNEQFF. The CDR3 nucleotides are TGCGCCAGCAGCTTGGGCCAGGGGGCCTACAATGAGCAGTTCTTC.

The rearrangement links TRBV28 to TRBJ2-7, with D uncertain. V gave up 5 bases and J gave up 4 bases, with 15 bases separating them. Looked up from germline, CDR1 is MDHEN and CDR2 is SYDVKM. This CDR3 contains 14 residues. The CDR3 region has the DNA TGTGCCAGCAGTCCCCACACCGCCGTGTACGAGCAGTACTTC. Translating it yields CASSPHTAVYEQYF.

V and J are TRBV2 and TRBJ1-1; maybe TRBD1 (6 bases). Per germline, CDR1 SNHLY and CDR2 FYNNEI. Trimming shortened V by 0 bases and J by 6 bases, and 14 bases separated the two germline ends. This CDR3 is 15 amino acids long. The chain's CDR3 is CASSEALGRGPEAFF. The CDR3 nucleotides are TGTGCCAGCAGTGAAGCGTTGGGCAGGGGCCCTGAAGCTTTCTTT.

J is TRBJ2-2 and V is TRBV11-2, with TRBD2 matching over 9 bases. The V and J ends lost 1 base and 8 bases, in that order; junction bases with no gene match: 8. CDR1 and CDR2 (germline): SGHAT, FQNNGV. The CDR3 runs 16 residues. The CDR3 protein is CASSLVMGLATGELFF. DNA for the CDR3: TGTGCCAGCAGCTTAGTGATGGGACTAGCAACGGGGGAGCTGTTTTTT.

This chain connects TRBV28 to TRBJ2-3, with D unresolved. The germline V gene encodes CDR1 MDHEN and CDR2 SYDVKM. This CDR3 contains 16 residues. Trimming removed 5 bases from V and 4 bases from J, with 19 bases in between. The CDR3 protein is CASSIRTARRSDTQYF. DNA of the CDR3: TGTGCCAGCAGTATCAGGACGGCCCGCAGGTCAGATACGCAGTATTTT.

V gene TRBV30 combines with J gene TRBJ1-1; 7 bases agree with TRBD1. CDR1 is GTSNPN and CDR2 is SVGIG in the germline V gene (reference sequence). V gave up 8 bases and J gave up 7 bases; unmatched junction bases: 10. The CDR3 is 12 residues long. The CDR3 DNA reads as TGTGCCCTGCAGGGGGGCGTTGGTGAAGCTTTCTTT. Translation gives CALQGGVGEAFF. The whole variable domain, remainder taken from reference TRBV30 and TRBJ1-1, is SQTIHQWPATLVQPVGSPLSLECTVEGTSNPNLYWYRQAAGRGLQLLFYSVGIGQISSEVPQNLSASRPQDRQFILSSKKLLLSDSGFYLCALQGGVGEAFFGQGTRLTVV.

The chain carries TRBV2 and TRBJ1-2, with D unclear. Germline CDR1 SNHLY, CDR2 FYNNEI. V dropped 4 bases and J dropped 8 bases, with 11 bases sitting between them. This CDR3 comprises 12 residues. The CDR3 region is CASSVYAEGYTF. CDR3 coding DNA: TGTGCCAGCAGTGTCTATGCTGAGGGCTACACCTTC.

Only one count was recorded for this clone. The V gene is TRBV30, the J gene TRBJ1-5; D is uncertain. The CDR3 contains 13 residues. The ends were cut back, 1 base at V and 3 bases at J, with 7 bases in the middle. Germline CDR1 and CDR2: GTSNPN and SVGIG (reference sequence). CDR3 bases: TGTGCCTGGAGTGGCACAGACAATCAGCCCCAGCATTTT. Amino acids: CAWSGTDNQPQHF.

The CDR3, as DNA: TGTGCCAGCTCACCGACAGGGCCGAACTACGAGCAGTACTTC. This translates into CASSPTGPNYEQYF. This rearrangement joins TRBV18 to TRBJ2-7; 7 nucleotides match TRBD1. The CDR3 covers 14 residues. V shed 3 bases and J 3 bases; nucleotides not matched to a gene: 5. Germline values: CDR1 KGHSH, CDR2 LQKENI.

The genes are TRBV6-1 and TRBJ2-5; 7 nucleotides line up with TRBD2. The germline V gene has CDR1 MNHNS and CDR2 SASEGT. V lost 7 bases to trimming and J lost 1 base; unmatched junction nucleotides: 6. The CDR3 contains 14 residues. The CDR3 DNA follows: TGTGCCAGCACCGCGGGGGTCGGCCAAGAGACCCAGTACTTC. This gives the protein CASTAGVGQETQYF.

This chain links TRBV18 with TRBJ1-5, with D tentatively TRBD1 (6 bases). Germline CDR1 reads KGHSH; CDR2 reads LQKENI. There are 13 residues in the CDR3. The V end lost 5 bases, the J end lost 4 bases, and 9 bases lay between the germline ends. The CDR3 DNA reads as TGTGCCAGCTCAGCAGGGGAGAATCAGCCCCAGCATTTT. It codes for CASSAGENQPQHF.

The chain has TRBV6-5 and TRBJ1-1; D uncertain. CDR3 length equals 14 residues. With 5 bases removed from V and 4 bases from J, the gap between germline ends came to 14 bases. Germline CDR1 is MNHEY and CDR2 is SVGAGI. CDR3 in amino acids: CASSPRIEGTEAFF. The CDR3, as DNA: TGTGCCAGCAGTCCCCGCATAGAGGGCACTGAAGCTTTCTTT.

V is TRBV5-1 and J is TRBJ1-1; possible D gene TRBD1, 6 bases. CDR1 is SGHRS and CDR2 is YFSETQ in the germline V gene. Trimming removed 5 bases from V and 0 bases from J, with 14 bases in between. This CDR3 is 15 amino acids long. The CDR3 spells CASRPGHLLNTEAFF. In nucleotides, the CDR3 is TGCGCCAGCAGGCCGGGACACCTGCTGAACACTGAAGCTTTCTTT.

CDR3 in amino acids: CASGGTESLYEQYF. Written as DNA, the CDR3 is TGTGCCAGCGGAGGGACCGAGTCCCTCTACGAGCAGTACTTC. The J gene is TRBJ2-7, the V gene TRBV6-6; possible D gene TRBD2, 6 bases. V gave up 8 bases and J gave up 3 bases, with 17 bases separating them. The CDR3 consists of 14 residues. Germline values: CDR1 MNHNY, CDR2 SVGAGI (reference sequence).

The V call is TRBV6-6, the J call TRBJ1-1; 10 bases line up with TRBD1. Germline lookup yields CDR1 MNHNY and CDR2 SVGAGI (reference sequence). Trimming removed 1 base from V and 6 bases from J; junction bases left unmatched: 8. This CDR3 region has 16 residues. The DNA for the CDR3 is TGTGCCAGCAGTTACTTAGGCCCGGGACAGGGGCCTGAAGCTTTCTTT. It codes for CASSYLGPGQGPEAFF.

The rearrangement links TRBV5-6 to TRBJ2-5; D unresolved. The CDR3 sequence is 14 residues long. V was cut by 4 bases and J by 3 bases, with 13 bases left in between. Per the germline V gene, CDR1 is SGHDT and CDR2 is YYEEEE. The CDR3 DNA reads TGTGCCAGCAGCGCCCGGTTCAGAGAAGAGACCCAGTACTTC. Translation: CASSARFREETQYF.

The V call is TRBV11-3, the J call TRBJ2-1; TRBD2 agrees at 10 bases. Germline V gives CDR1 SGHNT, CDR2 YENEEA. The CDR3 is 15 residues long. The V segment lost 5 bases and the J segment 7 bases; nucleotides outside the gene matches: 8. DNA for the CDR3: TGTGCCAGCAGCCATCCAGCGGGAGGGAGGAATGAGCAGTTCTTC. This sequence encodes CASSHPAGGRNEQFF.

This rearrangement joins TRBV5-1 to TRBJ2-1; 7 bases map to TRBD2. CDR1 is SGHRS, CDR2 YFSETQ, per germline. J lost 9 bases, V lost 4 bases, and 10 bases had no gene match. There are 14 residues in the CDR3. DNA of the CDR3: TGCGCCAGCAGCCCGGGGGGTAGTACCGGTGAGCAGTTCTTC. Encoded protein: CASSPGGSTGEQFF.

Concerning this clone: Possible read error: a much larger clone is one base away. The identical CDR3 is also encoded by other nucleotide sequences in the sample. The rearrangement links TRBV5-1 to TRBJ1-5; no definite D call. Trimming left V 0 bases short and J 3 bases short, with 4 bases between. The CDR3 length is 13 residues. Germline V CDR1 and CDR2: SGHRS, YFSETQ. Here the CDR3 DNA reads TGCGCCAGCAGCTTGGGTACCAATCAGCCCCAGCATTTT. Residues: CASSLGTNQPQHF.

V is TRBV18 and J is TRBJ2-1; 10 bases are a match to TRBD1. CDR3 length: 15 residues. Trimming at V came to 3 bases and at J to 7 bases, leaving 6 bases not matched to a gene. Germline CDR1 KGHSH, CDR2 LQKENI. The chain's CDR3 is CASSPAGQGLNEQFF. DNA of the CDR3: TGTGCCAGCTCACCTGCGGGACAGGGGCTGAATGAGCAGTTCTTC. The whole variable domain, remainder taken from reference TRBV18 and TRBJ2-1, is NAGVMQNPRHLVRRRGQEARLRCSPMKGHSHVYWYRQLPEEGLKFMVYLQKENIIDESGMPKERFSAEFPKEGPSILRIQQVVRGDSAAYFCASSPAGQGLNEQFFGPGTRLTVL.

This clone has only a few counts. Other DNA sequences within the sample encode an identical CDR3. CDR3 nucleotides: TGTGCCAGCTCACCCCAGGGCTCCTACGAGCAGTACTTC. This translates into CASSPQGSYEQYF. The chain couples TRBV18 to TRBJ2-7, with D possibly TRBD1 on 5 matching bases. Germline loops: CDR1 KGHSH, CDR2 LQKENI. The V gene lost 3 bases and the J gene lost 0 bases, with 6 bases spanning the gap. CDR3 length: 13 residues.

This clone occurred a few times. The chain links TRBV19 to TRBJ1-5; D possibly corresponds to TRBD1 (6 bases). This CDR3 has 14 residues. Germline values: CDR1 LNHDA, CDR2 SQIVND (reference sequence). V lost 5 bases and J 5 bases, leaving 13 bases between the germline ends. The CDR3 coding sequence is TGTGCCAGTAGTCCCGCCAGGGGATATCAGCCCCAGCATTTT. Encoded protein: CASSPARGYQPQHF.